This is a list of T cell receptor beta chains from one sample in a study of early T cells in non-severe SARS-CoV-2 infection. TCRdb re-called the 5' RACE reads with MiXCR, one entry per CDR3 protein. The sample gives fewer than 120,000 distinct CDR3 sequences, approximately 12% of which show up once; around 4.1% is in the top ten. This material consisted of whole blood, taken at baseline. The receptors come from an adult who was a healthcare worker with PCR-confirmed SARS-CoV-2 infection or an uninfected control (not recorded which). Both conserved end residues are part of each CDR3. The D gene is left open where the match is weak. Not every row has a clone size; where given, it reads once, few, many or a size class.

clone_size d_call j_call v_call cdr3_nt cdr3_aa
few TRBD1 TRBJ1-2 TRBV28 TGTGCCAGCACCCTGACAGGGTTTTATGGCTACACCTTC CASTLTGFYGYTF
few TRBD2 TRBJ2-3 TRBV10-3 TGTGCCATCAGTGAAAAAGGGACGGCTTCTCCGGGAGGTACGCAGTATTTT CAISEKGTASPGGTQYF
few TRBD2 TRBJ2-3 TRBV5-6 TGTGCCAGCAGCTCTTCCCCCCTAGCGGGAGAGGATACGCAGTATTTT CASSSSPLAGEDTQYF
few - TRBJ1-1 TRBV21-1 TGTGCCAGCAGCCGACAGGGGTCGAACACTGAAGCTTTCTTT CASSRQGSNTEAFF
- TRBD1 TRBJ1-2 TRBV5-6 TGTGCCAGCAGCAGACAGGGCCCCTACTATGGCTACACCTTC CASSRQGPYYGYTF
- - TRBJ2-5 TRBV7-7 TGTGCCAGCAGCTTATCCTGGGGGCCTCAAGAGACCCAGTACTTC CASSLSWGPQETQYF
- TRBD2 TRBJ2-1 TRBV5-1 TGCGCCAGCAGCTCGCCTAGCGGGGCCTACAATGAGCAGTTCTTC CASSSPSGAYNEQFF
- - TRBJ2-2 TRBV5-1 TGCGCCAGCAGTAAGGGGCGCACCGGGGAGCTGTTTTTT CASSKGRTGELFF
- - TRBJ2-1 TRBV29-1 TGCAGCGTCCCGGGACGGACCGTCGCCGTCGCCCCCAATGAGCAGTTCTTC CSVPGRTVAVAPNEQFF
few TRBD1 TRBJ2-5 TRBV3-1 TGTGCCAGCAGCCAACGGGGACAGCTTGGGACCCAGTACTTC CASSQRGQLGTQYF
- - TRBJ2-2 TRBV7-9 TGTGCCAGCAGCTACGAGGGGCCTAACACCGGGGAGCTGTTTTTT CASSYEGPNTGELFF
- TRBD1 TRBJ1-2 TRBV29-1 TGCAGCGTTGTGCGAACAGGGGGTTATGGCTACACCTTC CSVVRTGGYGYTF
- - TRBJ1-2 TRBV5-1 TGCGCCAGCAGAGAAGGGGAGAACTATGGCTACACCTTC CASREGENYGYTF
- TRBD1 TRBJ2-5 TRBV7-9 TGTGCCAGCAGCCCTAGGGACAGGGGATTCGAAGAGACCCAGTACTTC CASSPRDRGFEETQYF
- TRBD1 TRBJ1-2 TRBV4-1 TGCGCCAGCAGCCAAGCGGACAGGGCTAACTATGGCTACACCTTC CASSQADRANYGYTF
- TRBD1 TRBJ1-1 TRBV6-5 TGTGCCAGCAGTTACGCCGGGACAGGGATGAACACTGAAGCTTTCTTT CASSYAGTGMNTEAFF
- TRBD2 TRBJ2-1 TRBV20-1 TGCAGTGCTACACCACTAGCGGGAGTCTACAATGAGCAGTTCTTC CSATPLAGVYNEQFF
many - TRBJ2-1 TRBV5-6 TGTGCCAGCAGCTTTGACCAGCATGGGCAGTTCTTC CASSFDQHGQFF
many TRBD2 TRBJ2-3 TRBV6-2/TRBV6-3 TGTGCCAGCAGTTCCCATCGACTAGCGGGAGTGATCACAGATACGCAGTATTTT CASSSHRLAGVITDTQYF
- - TRBJ2-4 TRBV6-5 TGTGCCAGCAGTGGAAACCATCGATTAGCCAAAAACATTCAGTACTTC CASSGNHRLAKNIQYF
- - TRBJ1-6 TRBV16 TGTGCCAGCAGCGCCCAGGCCTATAATTCACCCCTCCACTTT CASSAQAYNSPLHF
few TRBD1 TRBJ1-5 TRBV6-1 TGTGCCAGCCTTGGACAGGGCCGGCAGCCCCAGCATTTT CASLGQGRQPQHF
- TRBD1 TRBJ1-2 TRBV19 TGTGCCAGTAGCGACGACAGGGGCGGCTATGGCTACACCTTC CASSDDRGGYGYTF
many - TRBJ2-1 TRBV20-1 TGCAGTGCCCAGTCCCAGGGCTCCTACAATGAGCAGTTCTTC CSAQSQGSYNEQFF
few - TRBJ2-2 TRBV29-1 TGCAGCGTTGAAAATGTCGGAACGAACACCGGGGAGCTGTTTTTT CSVENVGTNTGELFF
- - TRBJ1-1 TRBV7-3 TGTGCCAGCAGCTTAATGCCCCCGGGCACTGAAGCTTTCTTT CASSLMPPGTEAFF
- TRBD1 TRBJ2-1 TRBV12-3/TRBV12-4 TGTGCCAGCGGTGCCCGACAGGGGGCGGATGAGCAGTTCTTC CASGARQGADEQFF
- - TRBJ2-7 TRBV5-1 TGCGCCAGCAGCTTGAGTCGCCCCGACCCACTACTAGGGCAGTACTTC CASSLSRPDPLLGQYF
many - TRBJ1-1 TRBV5-1 TGCGCCAGCACCATACAGGGATCCACTGAAGCTTTCTTT CASTIQGSTEAFF
- - TRBJ2-4 TRBV28 TGTGCCATCAGTTTGGGGCCCTTATGGTACTTC CAISLGPLWYF
many - TRBJ2-5 TRBV20-1 TGCAGTGCTAGCGGGAGCGTCCCAGAGACCCAGTACTTC CSASGSVPETQYF
few - TRBJ2-3 TRBV12-3/TRBV12-4 TGTGCCAGCAGGACCAGGTCAGATACGCAGTATTTT CASRTRSDTQYF
- TRBD2 TRBJ2-1 TRBV11-1 TGTGCCAGCAGCACCCAAGCGGGAGTGGTTAATGAGCAGTTCTTC CASSTQAGVVNEQFF
few - TRBJ2-1 TRBV7-3 TGTGCCAGCAGCCTCACACCGACTGGGGCGTACAATGAGCAGTTCTTC CASSLTPTGAYNEQFF
many - TRBJ2-1 TRBV3-1 TGTGCCAGCAGCCAAGAAGGCAGCTCGAGGTTAGCGTTCTTC CASSQEGSSRLAFF
- - TRBJ1-2 TRBV9 TGTGCCAGCAGTGCAACACTCAGGGGTGGTGGCTACACCTTC CASSATLRGGGYTF
few - TRBJ2-1 TRBV20-1 TGCAGTGCTAGACAAGCATACAATGAGCAGTTCTTC CSARQAYNEQFF
many TRBD2 TRBJ2-1 TRBV29-1 TGCAGTTGCGGGACTAGCGGTAATGAGCAGTTCTTC CSCGTSGNEQFF
- TRBD1 TRBJ1-2 TRBV12-3/TRBV12-4 TGTGCCAGCAGTTACAGGGGGTACTCACTTAACTATGGCTACACCTTC CASSYRGYSLNYGYTF
many - TRBJ1-2 TRBV29-1 TGCAGCGTTGAAAATGAGGGGAACTATGGCTACACCTTC CSVENEGNYGYTF